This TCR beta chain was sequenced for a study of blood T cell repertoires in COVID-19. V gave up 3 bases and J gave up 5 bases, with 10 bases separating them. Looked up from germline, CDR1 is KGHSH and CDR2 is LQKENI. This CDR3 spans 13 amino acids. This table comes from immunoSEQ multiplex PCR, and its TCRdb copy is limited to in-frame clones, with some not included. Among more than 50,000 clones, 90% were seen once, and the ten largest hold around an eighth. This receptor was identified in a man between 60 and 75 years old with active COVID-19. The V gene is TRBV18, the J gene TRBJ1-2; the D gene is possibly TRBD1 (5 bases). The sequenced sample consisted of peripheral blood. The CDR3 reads CASSPGGDYGYTF. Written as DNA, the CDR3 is TGTGCCAGCTCACCGGGAGGGGATTATGGCTACACCTTC.